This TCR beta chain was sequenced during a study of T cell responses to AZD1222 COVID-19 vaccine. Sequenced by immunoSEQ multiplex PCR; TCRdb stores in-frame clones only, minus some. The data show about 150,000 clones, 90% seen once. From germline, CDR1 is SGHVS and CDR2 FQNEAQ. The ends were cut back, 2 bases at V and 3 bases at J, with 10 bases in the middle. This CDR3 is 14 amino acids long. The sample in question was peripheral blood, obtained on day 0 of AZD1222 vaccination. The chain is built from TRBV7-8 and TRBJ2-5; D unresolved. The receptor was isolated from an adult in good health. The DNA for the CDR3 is TGTGCCAGCAGCTTACTGGTGACGAAAGAGACCCAGTACTTC. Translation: CASSLLVTKETQYF. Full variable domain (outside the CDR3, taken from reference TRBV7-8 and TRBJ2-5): GAGVSQSPRYKVAKRGQDVALRCDPISGHVSLFWYQQALGQGPEFLTYFQNEAQLDKSGLPSDRFFAERPEGSVSTLKIQRTQQEDSAVYLCASSLLVTKETQYFGPGTRLLVL.